This T cell receptor beta chain is drawn from a study of regulatory T cells in long-lasting Graves disease. General observations from the study: Accuracy may have been reduced by the small sample size. Gene preferences differed: TRBV28, TRBJ1-2, TRBJ2-5 in persistent cases.

The time point here: persistent/refractory GD, antithyroid drugs over 5 years with positive TRAb. TCR sequences were obtained from RNA taken from PBMCs. This clonotype was detected only a few times. Its antigen is undetermined. Trimming at V came to 3 bases and at J to 6 bases, leaving 1 base not matched to a gene. Germline V gene lookup returns CDR1 GTSNPN and CDR2 SVGIG (reference sequence). The CDR3 is 13 residues long. Relying on iRepertoire HTBI primers and Arm-PCR of CDR3 regions, the team built TCR beta libraries. TCRdb ran MiXCR on the multiplex PCR reads and lists one entry per CDR3 protein. The sample consists of 310,000 or so distinct CDR3 sequences, roughly 21% of them appearing once.

The genes are TRBV30 and TRBJ1-5; 11 bases agree with TRBD1. The TCR was taken from a female donor with Graves disease. The starting material was peripheral blood mononuclear cells (PBMCs), obtained when the disease was refractory, from a patient treated with antithyroid drugs. The CDR3 DNA is TGTGCCTGGAGCGGGACAGGGGGTCAGCCCCAGCATTTT. It encodes CAWSGTGGQPQHF.